This T cell receptor (beta chain) originates from a study of blood T cell repertoires in COVID-19. Profiled with immunoSEQ multiplex PCR; TCRdb holds only in-frame clones, not every one. The table records roughly 100,000 clones, more than 80% of them present only once. From germline, CDR1 is LGHDT and CDR2 YNNKEL (reference sequence). This CDR3 spans 15 amino acids. V was pared by 4 bases and J by 4 bases, with 13 bases between. The chain carries TRBV3-1 (or the pseudogene TRBV3-2) and TRBJ1-4; D possibly corresponds to TRBD1 (5 bases). The sequenced material came from peripheral blood. The TCR originated in a woman in her seventies with acute or convalescent COVID-19. As DNA, the CDR3 is TGTGCCAGCAGCCCCCTCGGGGGGGGTAATGAAAAACTGTTTTTT. This translates into CASSPLGGGNEKLFF.